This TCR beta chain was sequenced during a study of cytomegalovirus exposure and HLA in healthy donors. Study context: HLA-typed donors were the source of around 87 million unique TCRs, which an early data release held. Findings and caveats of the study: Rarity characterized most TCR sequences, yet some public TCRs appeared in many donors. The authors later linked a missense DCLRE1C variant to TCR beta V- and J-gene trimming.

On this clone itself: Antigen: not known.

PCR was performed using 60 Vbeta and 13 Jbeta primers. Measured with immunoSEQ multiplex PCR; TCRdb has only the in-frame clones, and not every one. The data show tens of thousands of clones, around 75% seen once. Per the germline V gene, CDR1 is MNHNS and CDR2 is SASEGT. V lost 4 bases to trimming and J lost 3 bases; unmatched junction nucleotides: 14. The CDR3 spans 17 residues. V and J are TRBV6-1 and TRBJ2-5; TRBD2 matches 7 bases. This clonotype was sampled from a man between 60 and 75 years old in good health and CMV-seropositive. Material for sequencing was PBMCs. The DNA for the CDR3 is TGTGCCAGCAGTGCTACCCCCGGACTAGACCCTAAAGAGACCCAGTACTTC. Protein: CASSATPGLDPKETQYF.